This T cell receptor beta chain was found in a study of CD8 T cells in ankylosing spondylitis. This clonotype was found a few times. The antigen remains undetermined. The study's findings and limits: Significant enrichment of disease-linked clones was reported in matched ankylosing spondylitis synovial fluid. Characteristic, it appeared, of ankylosing spondylitis blood was a TCR beta motif of roughly 8 highly homologous variants. Disease-linked clones bore a CD8+ phenotype, appearing relatively rarely in peripheral blood.

Making the TCR beta libraries involved quantitative 5'-RACE with molecular barcodes. Each CDR3 protein gets one entry after TCRdb re-called the 5' RACE reads with MiXCR. Among fewer than 550,000 distinct CDR3 sequences listed, roughly 5.3% were seen once. V lost 4 bases and J 1 base, leaving 23 bases between the germline ends. Germline V gene lookup returns CDR1 MNHEY and CDR2 SMNVEV (reference sequence). The CDR3 is made up of 19 amino acids. Sequencing was done on a sample of blood, either unsorted or a sorted T cell fraction (not recorded which). The chain is built from TRBV27 and TRBJ2-4; TRBD1 is a possible D gene (6 bases). This receptor was taken from a male donor with ankylosing spondylitis. CDR3 DNA: TGTGCCAGCAGTTGGGGGCGAGAGGGTCCCGTTGGGGCCAAAAACATTCAGTACTTC. This encodes CASSWGREGPVGAKNIQYF.